These T cell receptor beta chains were read from a single sample in a study of blood T cell repertoires in COVID-19. Generated by immunoSEQ multiplex PCR, the TCRdb table keeps only in-frame clones and is missing some. This sample has 200,000 to 250,000 clones; approximately 84% occur once, and the top ten carry 3% to 3.5%. Sequenced sample: peripheral blood. The receptors shown here come from a woman younger than 45 who had recovered from COVID-19. The CDR3 runs from the conserved cysteine through the conserved F or W. The D gene is left open where the match is weak.

J gene	CDR3 length	D gene	V gene	CDR3 DNA	CDR3 protein
TRBJ2-3	13	TRBD2	TRBV2	TGTGCCCACACAAGTCGGGAGGGGGATACGCAGTATTTT	CAHTSREGDTQYF
TRBJ2-2	14	NA	TRBV7-3	TGTGCCAGCAGCTTTTTAGGGAGAACCGGGGAGCTGTTTTTT	CASSFLGRTGELFF
TRBJ2-7	16	NA	TRBV5-1	TGCGCCAGCAGCTTGGAGTCGGCGACACCGGCCTACGAGCAGTACTTC	CASSLESATPAYEQYF
TRBJ2-1	13	NA	TRBV29-1	TGCAGCGCTCGCGGCGACCAGGGTGTTGAGCAGTTCTTC	CSARGDQGVEQFF
TRBJ2-1	14	NA	TRBV18	TGTGCCAGCTCCCCCGGGTTCGCCTACAATGAGCAGTTCTTC	CASSPGFAYNEQFF
TRBJ2-3	17	NA	TRBV4-1	TGCGCCAGCAGCCATCCAAAAGGGGACATGCGCACAGATACGCAGTATTTT	CASSHPKGDMRTDTQYF
TRBJ2-7	15	NA	TRBV30	TGTGCCTGGAGTGTAAACAGGCCCCGCTCCTACGAGCAGTACTTC	CAWSVNRPRSYEQYF
TRBJ2-7	13	NA	TRBV9	TGTGCCAGCAACCGAGGAGGAGCCTACGAGCAGTACTTC	CASNRGGAYEQYF
TRBJ1-2	13	NA	TRBV25-1	TGTGCCAGCAGTGAGGCAGGAAACTATGGCTACACCTTC	CASSEAGNYGYTF
TRBJ2-7	13	TRBD2	TRBV19	TGTGCCAGTAGCCCGGGAGGCTCCTACGAGCAGTACTTC	CASSPGGSYEQYF